Listed here are 23 T cell receptor beta chains from one sample, sequenced in a study of shared clonotypes between healthy human individuals. TCRdb keeps only in-frame clones here, not all; method: immunoSEQ multiplex PCR. The profile covers under 2.5 million clones, with 85% to 95% appearing a single time and more than 0.35% taken by the ten largest. The source material was naive CD4+ T cells from PBMCs. Subset described: CD45RA+ positively selected. The receptors were gathered from a man aged 18 to 30 in good health. Some clones in this sample may be carry-over from other donors' samples.

The chain couples TRBV5-1 to TRBJ2-3; D is unresolved. Germline V lookup: CDR1 SGHRS, CDR2 YFSETQ. Trimming removed 4 bases from V and 5 bases from J, with 20 bases in between. The CDR3 has 16 residues. Written as DNA, the CDR3 is TGCGCCAGCAGCCCCCCGTACCTCCAGTCCGGAGATACGCAGTATTTT. Translating it yields CASSPPYLQSGDTQYF.

This clone was observed a handful of times. The chain joins TRBV11-3 to TRBJ1-1; maybe TRBD1 (5 bases). The V and J ends lost 5 bases and 3 bases respectively, with 10 bases between them. Germline loops: CDR1 SGHNT, CDR2 YENEEA. This CDR3 is 13 amino acids long. Here the CDR3 DNA reads TGTGCCAGCAGCGGGGGGGACGACACTGAAGCTTTCTTT. This translates into CASSGGDDTEAFF.

The chain employs TRBV28 and TRBJ2-1, with D tentatively TRBD1 or TRBD2 (5 bases each). Between the trimmed V and J ends, which lost 5 bases and 7 bases, there was a span of 18 bases. Germline V lookup: CDR1 MDHEN, CDR2 SYDVKM. The CDR3 has 15 amino acids. In DNA, the CDR3 is TGTGCCAGCAGTCCACCCGGGACCGAAGAGAATGAGCAGTTCTTC. The encoded protein is CASSPPGTEENEQFF.

A note on this clone: The identical CDR3 is also encoded by other nucleotide sequences in the sample. The rearrangement uses TRBV9 and TRBJ2-1, with TRBD2 as a possible D gene (6 bases). With 1 base removed from V and 1 base from J, the gap between germline ends came to 6 bases. The CDR3 runs 14 residues. Germline V gene sequence: CDR1 SGDLS, CDR2 YYNGEE. The CDR3 DNA is TGTGCCAGCAGCGTAAGCGGGTCCTACAATGAGCAGTTCTTC. It encodes CASSVSGSYNEQFF.

The chain carries TRBV29-1 and TRBJ2-5; TRBD1 matches at 8 bases. With the DNA end fitting TRBJ2-7 better, the J assignment may be wrong. The CDR3 runs 15 residues. Germline CDR1 reads SQVTM; CDR2 reads ANQGSEA. CDR3 nucleotides: TGCAGCGTTGAAGTCCAGCAGGGGGCTAACTACGAGCAGTACTTC. Translating it yields CSVEVQQGANYEQYF.

The chain has TRBV27 and TRBJ1-1; D remains ambiguous. CDR3 length: 13 residues. Trimming removed 0 bases at V and 4 bases at J, with 6 bases between. Germline CDR1 MNHEY, CDR2 SMNVEV (reference sequence). The CDR3: CASSLSYGTEAFF. In DNA form, the CDR3 reads TGTGCCAGCAGTTTATCGTATGGCACTGAAGCTTTCTTT.

The chain has TRBV29-1 and TRBJ2-1; no reliable D call. Germline V gives CDR1 SQVTM, CDR2 ANQGSEA. CDR3 length equals 13 residues. Trimming left V 3 bases short and J 5 bases short, with 11 bases between. The CDR3 protein is CSVETTTDNEQFF. In DNA, the CDR3 is TGCAGCGTTGAGACGACAACGGACAATGAGCAGTTCTTC.

A few counts support this clone. Other DNA sequences in this sample translate to the same CDR3. The rearrangement links TRBV5-1 to TRBJ2-3; D is unclear. V was clipped by 0 bases and J by 0 bases, with 5 bases between them. This CDR3 is 14 amino acids long. CDR1 is SGHRS, CDR2 YFSETQ, per germline. The chain's CDR3 is CASSLDGSTDTQYF. Written as DNA, the CDR3 is TGCGCCAGCAGCTTGGACGGGAGCACAGATACGCAGTATTTT.

V gene TRBV28 combines with J gene TRBJ2-7; D tentatively reads TRBD1 or TRBD2 (6 bases each). The germline V gene encodes CDR1 MDHEN and CDR2 SYDVKM. The V end was cut by 2 bases, the J end by 0 bases, with 8 bases between. This CDR3 is built from 14 residues. The CDR3 region is CASSLRGVSYEQYF. In DNA, the CDR3 is TGTGCCAGCAGTTTAAGGGGGGTCTCCTACGAGCAGTACTTC.

In this sample, this clone turned up once. This chain uses TRBV6-1 with TRBJ2-7; no clear D. CDR3 length equals 14 residues. Germline V gene sequence: CDR1 MNHNS, CDR2 SASEGT. Trimming removed 5 bases at V and 0 bases at J, with 11 bases between. As DNA, the CDR3 is TGTGCCAGCAGTACCCGCCCAGACTCCTACGAGCAGTACTTC. This encodes CASSTRPDSYEQYF.

The chain recombines TRBV28 with TRBJ1-2; 11 bases match TRBD1. J was trimmed by 7 bases and V by 5 bases; bases with no gene match: 6. Germline CDR1 and CDR2: MDHEN and SYDVKM. The CDR3 totals 14 residues. CDR3 in DNA: TGTGCCAGCAGTCGACCGGGACAGGGGGGTGGCTACACCTTC. Its protein is CASSRPGQGGGYTF.

The genes are TRBV30 and TRBJ1-2, with a tentative D call TRBD1 (6 bases). The CDR3 length is 15 residues. Per germline, CDR1 GTSNPN and CDR2 SVGIG (reference sequence). The germline V and J ends were trimmed by 3 bases and 5 bases, with 19 bases remaining between them. The chain's CDR3 is CAWRGQIESWYGYTF. The CDR3, as DNA: TGTGCCTGGAGGGGACAAATAGAATCCTGGTATGGCTACACCTTC.

The chain links TRBV30 to TRBJ1-2; the match to TRBD1 covers 7 bases. This CDR3 region has 12 residues. The junction had 3 bases not matched to a gene; V was cut back by 4 bases and J by 4 bases. The germline V gene encodes CDR1 GTSNPN and CDR2 SVGIG (reference sequence). The DNA for the CDR3 is TGTGCCTGGATCGGGGACAGCTATGGCTACACCTTC. The encoded protein is CAWIGDSYGYTF.

This chain links TRBV10-2 with TRBJ2-7; 8 bases line up with TRBD2. This CDR3 has 13 amino acids. Germline V gene data show CDR1 as WSHSY and CDR2 as SAAADI. With 6 bases clipped from V and 3 bases from J, the junction kept 4 bases outside the gene matches. CDR3 loop: CASRLADIYEQYF. The DNA of the CDR3 is TGCGCCAGCAGACTAGCGGACATCTACGAGCAGTACTTC.

Notes on this clone: Within the sample, other DNA sequences also encode this same CDR3. The chain couples TRBV6-6 to TRBJ1-5, with TRBD1 as a possible D gene (6 bases). This CDR3 has 13 residues. Germline V gene data show CDR1 as MNHNY and CDR2 as SVGAGI (reference sequence). V lost 5 bases and J lost 7, with 12 bases in between. The CDR3 nucleotides are TGTGCCAGCAGTCTACAGGGTTACCAGCCCCAGCATTTT. Its protein is CASSLQGYQPQHF.

The CDR3 here is CASSPQGGTNTGELFF. The CDR3 DNA is TGTGCCAGCAGCCCCCAGGGCGGGACGAACACCGGGGAGCTGTTTTTT. The chain employs TRBV11-3 and TRBJ2-2, with D possibly matching TRBD2 (6 bases). The germline CDR1 and CDR2 sequences are SGHNT and YENEEA. With 5 bases removed from V and 0 bases from J, the gap between germline ends came to 13 bases. There are 16 residues in the CDR3.

This chain connects TRBV18 to TRBJ2-4, with 8 bases matching TRBD1. The CDR3 length is 16 residues. V gave up 3 bases and J gave up 7 bases; unmatched junction bases: 11. Germline CDR1 is KGHSH and CDR2 is LQKENI. CDR3 sequence (DNA): TGTGCCAGCTCACCCCCGGGACAGGAGCCATCCAACATTCAGTACTTC. This codes for CASSPPGQEPSNIQYF.

The chain is built from TRBV7-3 and TRBJ2-3, with TRBD2 matching 11 bases. The J segment lost 4 bases and the V segment lost 5 bases, leaving 5 bases of the junction unmatched. The CDR3 runs 15 residues. The germline V gene has CDR1 SGHTA and CDR2 FQGTGA. The CDR3 nucleotides are TGTGCCAGCAGCCCACTAGCGGGAGAGGCAGATACGCAGTATTTT. It specifies CASSPLAGEADTQYF.

This chain's CDR3 is CASSTQSGTGANVLTF. CDR3 sequence (DNA): TGTGCCAGCAGCACACAATCAGGGACCGGGGCCAACGTCCTGACTTTC. The V and J genes are TRBV9 and TRBJ2-6, with D tentatively TRBD1 or TRBD2 (5 bases each). Germline V gene sequence: CDR1 SGDLS, CDR2 YYNGEE. Trimming pared 4 bases from V and 4 bases from J, leaving 15 bases between. CDR3 size: 16 residues.

The chain has TRBV4-2 and TRBJ2-1, with TRBD2 identical over 7 bases. The CDR3 is 17 amino acids. With 4 bases clipped from V and 1 base from J, the junction kept 10 bases outside the gene matches. The germline gives CDR1 LGHNA, CDR2 YNFKEQ. The CDR3 protein is CASSPSGLAESYNEQFF. The CDR3 DNA is TGTGCCAGCAGCCCGAGCGGTCTAGCGGAGTCCTACAATGAGCAGTTCTTC.

V and J are TRBV28 and TRBJ2-2; D gene uncertain. The germline V gene has CDR1 MDHEN and CDR2 SYDVKM. This CDR3 contains 13 residues. V dropped 8 bases and J dropped 0 bases, with 7 bases sitting between them. The CDR3 is CASLQTNTGELFF. In nucleotides, the CDR3 is TGTGCCAGCCTGCAGACGAACACCGGGGAGCTGTTTTTT.

This rearrangement joins TRBV6-1 to TRBJ1-3; D may be TRBD1 (5 bases). V was pared by 8 bases and J by 0 bases, with 14 bases between. Germline-derived CDR1 and CDR2 are MNHNS and SASEGT. The CDR3 has 15 amino acids. CDR3 protein: CASRRTKDSGNTIYF. As DNA, the CDR3 is TGTGCCAGCCGACGGACAAAAGACTCTGGAAACACCATATATTTT.

The chain employs TRBV7-9 and TRBJ2-5; 7 bases match TRBD2. From germline, CDR1 is SEHNR and CDR2 FQNEAQ (reference sequence). CDR3 length: 15 residues. Trimming took 4 bases from V and 5 from J; bases not matched to a gene: 10. The CDR3 protein is CASSWWTSGSETQYF. In DNA, the CDR3 is TGTGCCAGCAGCTGGTGGACTAGTGGGTCGGAGACCCAGTACTTC.